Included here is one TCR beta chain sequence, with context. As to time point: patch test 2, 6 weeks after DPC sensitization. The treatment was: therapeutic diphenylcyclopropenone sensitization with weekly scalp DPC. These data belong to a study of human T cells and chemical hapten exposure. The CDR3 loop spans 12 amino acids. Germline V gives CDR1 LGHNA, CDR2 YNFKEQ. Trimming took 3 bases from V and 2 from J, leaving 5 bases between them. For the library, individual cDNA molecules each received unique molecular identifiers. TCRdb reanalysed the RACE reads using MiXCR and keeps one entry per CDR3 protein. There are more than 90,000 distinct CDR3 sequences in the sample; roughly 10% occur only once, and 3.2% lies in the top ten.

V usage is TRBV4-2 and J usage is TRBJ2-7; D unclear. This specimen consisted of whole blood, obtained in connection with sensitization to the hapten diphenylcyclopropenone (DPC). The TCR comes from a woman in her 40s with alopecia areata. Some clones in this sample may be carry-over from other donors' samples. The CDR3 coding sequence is TGTGCCAGCAGCCATCCGCCCTACGAGCAGTACTTC. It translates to CASSHPPYEQYF.